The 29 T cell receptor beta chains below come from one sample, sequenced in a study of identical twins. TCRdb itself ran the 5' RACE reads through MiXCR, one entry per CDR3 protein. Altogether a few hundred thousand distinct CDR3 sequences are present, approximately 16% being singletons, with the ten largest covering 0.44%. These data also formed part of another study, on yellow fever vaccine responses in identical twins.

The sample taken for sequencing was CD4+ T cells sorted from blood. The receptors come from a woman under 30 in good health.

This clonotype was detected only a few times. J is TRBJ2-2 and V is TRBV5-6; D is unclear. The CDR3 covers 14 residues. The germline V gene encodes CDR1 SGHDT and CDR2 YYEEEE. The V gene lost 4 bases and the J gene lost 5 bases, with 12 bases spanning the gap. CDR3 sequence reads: CASSPLMGTGELFF. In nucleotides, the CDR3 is TGTGCCAGCAGCCCTCTAATGGGGACCGGGGAGCTGTTTTTT.

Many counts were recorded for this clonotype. CDR3 in DNA: TGCAGCGTTGATGGTGGGAGGAGGGCAGATACGCAGTATTTT. The encoded protein is CSVDGGRRADTQYF. The chain has TRBV29-1 and TRBJ2-3; TRBD2 might be the D (6 bases). Germline-derived CDR1 and CDR2 are SQVTM and ANQGSEA. V was clipped by 3 bases and J by 4 bases, with 14 bases between them. This CDR3 is 14 amino acids long.

For the CDR3, the DNA is TGTGCCAGCAGTGCGTTACACAGGGGCAACGGAAACACCATATATTTT. Translated, it gives CASSALHRGNGNTIYF. The chain has TRBV6-1 and TRBJ1-3; 7 nucleotides line up with TRBD1. The CDR3 is 16 residues long. Trimming at V came to 4 bases and at J to 4 bases, leaving 10 bases not matched to a gene. The germline V gene has CDR1 MNHNS and CDR2 SASEGT.

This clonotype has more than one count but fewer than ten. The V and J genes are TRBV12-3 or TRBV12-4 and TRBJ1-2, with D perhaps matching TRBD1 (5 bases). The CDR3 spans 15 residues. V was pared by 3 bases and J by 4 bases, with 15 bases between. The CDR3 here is CASSFLGDLRYGYTF. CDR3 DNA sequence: TGTGCCAGCAGTTTTCTAGGGGATCTTCGCTATGGCTACACCTTC.

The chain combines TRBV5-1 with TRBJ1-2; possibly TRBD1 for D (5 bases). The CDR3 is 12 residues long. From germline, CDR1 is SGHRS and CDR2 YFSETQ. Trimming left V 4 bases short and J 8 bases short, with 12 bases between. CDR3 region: CASSDGDFGYTF. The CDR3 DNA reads TGCGCCAGCAGCGATGGGGACTTCGGCTACACCTTC.

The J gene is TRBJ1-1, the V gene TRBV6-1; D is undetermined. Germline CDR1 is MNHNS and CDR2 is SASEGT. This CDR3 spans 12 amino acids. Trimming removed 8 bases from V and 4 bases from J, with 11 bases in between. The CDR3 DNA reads TGTGCCAGCCGAGGGAGTAGCACTGAAGCTTTCTTT. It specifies CASRGSSTEAFF.

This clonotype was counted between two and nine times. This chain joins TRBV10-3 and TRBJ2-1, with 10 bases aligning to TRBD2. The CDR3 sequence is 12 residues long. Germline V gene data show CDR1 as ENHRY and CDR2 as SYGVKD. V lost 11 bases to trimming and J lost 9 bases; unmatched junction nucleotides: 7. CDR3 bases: TGTGCCTCTAGCGGGAGTAACGGTGAGCAGTTCTTC. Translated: CASSGSNGEQFF.

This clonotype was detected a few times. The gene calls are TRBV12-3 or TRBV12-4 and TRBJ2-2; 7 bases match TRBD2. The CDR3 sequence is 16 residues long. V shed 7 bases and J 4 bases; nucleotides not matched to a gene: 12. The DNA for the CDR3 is TGTGCCAGCACCGCAGGATGGCTAGCGGCCACCGGGGAGCTGTTTTTT. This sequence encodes CASTAGWLAATGELFF.

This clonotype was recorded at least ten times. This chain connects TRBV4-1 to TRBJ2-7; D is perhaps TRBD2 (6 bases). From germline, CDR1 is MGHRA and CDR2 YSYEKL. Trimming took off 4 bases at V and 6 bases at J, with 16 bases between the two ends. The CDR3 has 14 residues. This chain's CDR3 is CASSPSGGFLEQYF. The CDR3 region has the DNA TGCGCCAGCAGCCCTTCCGGGGGATTCCTCGAGCAGTACTTC.

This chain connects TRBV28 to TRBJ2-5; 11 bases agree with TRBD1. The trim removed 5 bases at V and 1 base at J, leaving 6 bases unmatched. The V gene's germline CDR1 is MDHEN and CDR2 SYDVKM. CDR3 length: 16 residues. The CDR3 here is CASSGQGAPLQETQYF. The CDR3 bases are TGTGCCAGCAGTGGACAGGGGGCGCCGCTCCAAGAGACCCAGTACTTC. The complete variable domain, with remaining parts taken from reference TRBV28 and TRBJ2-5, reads DVKVTQSSRYLVKRTGEKVFLECVQDMDHENMFWYRQDPGLGLRLIYFSYDVKMKEKGDIPEGYSVSREKKERFSLILESASTNQTSMYLCASSGQGAPLQETQYFGPGTRLLVL.

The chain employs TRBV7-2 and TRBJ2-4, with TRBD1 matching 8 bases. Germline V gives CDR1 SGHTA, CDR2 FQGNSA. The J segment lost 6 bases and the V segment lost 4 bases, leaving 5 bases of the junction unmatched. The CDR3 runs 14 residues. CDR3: CASSSAQGANIQYF. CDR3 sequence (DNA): TGTGCCAGCAGCTCCGCCCAGGGGGCAAACATTCAGTACTTC.

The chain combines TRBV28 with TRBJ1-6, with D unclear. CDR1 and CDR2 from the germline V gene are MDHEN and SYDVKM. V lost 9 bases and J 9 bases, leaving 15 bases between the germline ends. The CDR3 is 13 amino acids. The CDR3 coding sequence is TGTGCCAGTTCCATTATGGCAGCTTCACCCCTCCACTTT. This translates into CASSIMAASPLHF.

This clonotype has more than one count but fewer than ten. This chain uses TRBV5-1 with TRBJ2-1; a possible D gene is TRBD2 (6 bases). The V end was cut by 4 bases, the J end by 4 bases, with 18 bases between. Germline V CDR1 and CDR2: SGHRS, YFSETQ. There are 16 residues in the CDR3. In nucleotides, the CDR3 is TGCGCCAGCAGCCAGGCGGCCTTTAGCGGTTACAATGAGCAGTTCTTC. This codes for CASSQAAFSGYNEQFF. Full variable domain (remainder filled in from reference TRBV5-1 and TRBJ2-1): KAGVTQTPRYLIKTRGQQVTLSCSPISGHRSVSWYQQTPGQGLQFLFEYFSETQRNKGNFPGRFSGRQFSNSRSEMNVSTLELGDSALYLCASSQAAFSGYNEQFFGPGTRLTVL.

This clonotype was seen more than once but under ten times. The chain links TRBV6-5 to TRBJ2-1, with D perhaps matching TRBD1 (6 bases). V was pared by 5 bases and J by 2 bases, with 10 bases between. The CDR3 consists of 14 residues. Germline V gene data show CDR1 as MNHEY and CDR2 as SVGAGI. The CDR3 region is CASSNRDTYNEQFF. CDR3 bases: TGTGCCAGCAGTAACCGGGACACCTACAATGAGCAGTTCTTC.

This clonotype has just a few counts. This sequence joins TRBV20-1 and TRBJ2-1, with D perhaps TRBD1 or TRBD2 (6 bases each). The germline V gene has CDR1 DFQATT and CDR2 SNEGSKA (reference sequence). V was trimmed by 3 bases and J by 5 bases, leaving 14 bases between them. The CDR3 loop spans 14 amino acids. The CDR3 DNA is TGCAGTGCTAGTGGGAGGACAGCCAACAATGAGCAGTTCTTC. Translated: CSASGRTANNEQFF.

The CDR3 nucleotides read TGTGCCAGTAGTATAGGGCAAGGTGCTGGGGCCAACGTCCTGACTTTC. It yields the protein CASSIGQGAGANVLTF. The chain combines TRBV19 with TRBJ2-6; D gene unclear. The CDR3 contains 16 residues. V lost 1 base and J lost 2, with 9 bases in between. Germline loops: CDR1 LNHDA, CDR2 SQIVND (reference sequence).

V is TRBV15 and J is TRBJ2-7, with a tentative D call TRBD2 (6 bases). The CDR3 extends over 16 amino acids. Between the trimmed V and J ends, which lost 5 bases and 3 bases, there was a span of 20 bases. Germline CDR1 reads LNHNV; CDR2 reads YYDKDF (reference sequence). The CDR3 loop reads CATSVSGEAGLYEQYF. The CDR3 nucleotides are TGTGCCACCAGCGTCTCGGGGGAGGCCGGGCTCTACGAGCAGTACTTC.

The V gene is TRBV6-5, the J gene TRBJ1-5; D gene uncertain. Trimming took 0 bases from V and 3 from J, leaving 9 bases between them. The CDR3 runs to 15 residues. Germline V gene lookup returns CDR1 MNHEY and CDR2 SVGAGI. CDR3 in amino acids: CASSYSSRFNQPQHF. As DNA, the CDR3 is TGTGCCAGCAGTTACTCATCCAGATTCAATCAGCCCCAGCATTTT.

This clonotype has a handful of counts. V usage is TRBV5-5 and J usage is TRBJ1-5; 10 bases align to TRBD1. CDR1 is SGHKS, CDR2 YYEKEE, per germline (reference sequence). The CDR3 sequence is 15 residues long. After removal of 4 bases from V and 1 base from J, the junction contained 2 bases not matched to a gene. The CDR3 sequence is CASSMGQGSNQPQHF. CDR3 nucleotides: TGTGCCAGCAGCATGGGACAGGGGAGCAATCAGCCCCAGCATTTT.

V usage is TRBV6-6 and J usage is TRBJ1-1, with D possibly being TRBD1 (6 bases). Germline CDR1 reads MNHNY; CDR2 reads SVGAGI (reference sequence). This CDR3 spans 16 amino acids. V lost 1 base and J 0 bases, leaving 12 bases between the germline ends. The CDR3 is CASSYLGGRLNTEAFF. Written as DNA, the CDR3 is TGTGCCAGCAGTTACTTGGGGGGCCGCCTGAACACTGAAGCTTTCTTT.

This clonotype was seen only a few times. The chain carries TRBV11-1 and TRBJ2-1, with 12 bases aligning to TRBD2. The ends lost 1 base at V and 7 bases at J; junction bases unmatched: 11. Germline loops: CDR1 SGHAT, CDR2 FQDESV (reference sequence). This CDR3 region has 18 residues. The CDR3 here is CASSLGLAGVIFRNEQFF. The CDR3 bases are TGTGCCAGCAGCTTAGGACTAGCGGGAGTGATTTTCAGGAATGAGCAGTTCTTC.

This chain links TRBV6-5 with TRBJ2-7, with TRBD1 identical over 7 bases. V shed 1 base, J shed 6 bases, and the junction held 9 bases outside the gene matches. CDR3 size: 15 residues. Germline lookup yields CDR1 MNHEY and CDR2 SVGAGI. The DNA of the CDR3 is TGTGCCAGCAGTTACTTCGGGGACAGTGCGTCCGAGCAGTACTTC. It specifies CASSYFGDSASEQYF.

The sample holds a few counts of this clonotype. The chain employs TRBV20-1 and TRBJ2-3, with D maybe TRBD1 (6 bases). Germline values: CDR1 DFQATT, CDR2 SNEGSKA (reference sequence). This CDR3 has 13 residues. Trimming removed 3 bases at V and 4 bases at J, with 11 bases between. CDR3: CSASKTGPDTQYF. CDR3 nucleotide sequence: TGCAGTGCTAGTAAGACAGGACCAGATACGCAGTATTTT.

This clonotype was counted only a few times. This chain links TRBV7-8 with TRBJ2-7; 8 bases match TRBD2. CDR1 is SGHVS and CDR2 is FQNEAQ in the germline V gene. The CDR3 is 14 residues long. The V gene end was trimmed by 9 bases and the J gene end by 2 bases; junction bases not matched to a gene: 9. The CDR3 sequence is CASSRPGLAYEQYF. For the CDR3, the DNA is TGTGCCAGTTCCCGGCCGGGACTAGCCTACGAGCAGTACTTC.

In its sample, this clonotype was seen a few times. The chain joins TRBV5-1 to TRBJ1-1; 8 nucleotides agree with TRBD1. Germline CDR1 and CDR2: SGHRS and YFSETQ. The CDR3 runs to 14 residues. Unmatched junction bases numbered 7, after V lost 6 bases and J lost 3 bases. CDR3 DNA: TGCGCCAGCAAGCAGACAGGGGCGGACACTGAAGCTTTCTTT. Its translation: CASKQTGADTEAFF.

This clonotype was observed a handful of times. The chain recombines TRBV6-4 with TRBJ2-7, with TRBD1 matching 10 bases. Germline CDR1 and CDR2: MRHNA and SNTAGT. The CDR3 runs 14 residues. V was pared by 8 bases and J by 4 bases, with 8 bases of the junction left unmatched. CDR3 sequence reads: CASLPGQGKYEQYF. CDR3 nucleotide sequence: TGTGCCAGCCTACCGGGACAGGGGAAATACGAGCAGTACTTC.

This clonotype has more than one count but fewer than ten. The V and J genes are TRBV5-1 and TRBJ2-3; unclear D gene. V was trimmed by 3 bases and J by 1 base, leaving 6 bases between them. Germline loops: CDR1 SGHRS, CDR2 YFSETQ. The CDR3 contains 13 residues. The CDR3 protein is CASSWKRTDTQYF. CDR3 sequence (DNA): TGCGCCAGCAGCTGGAAACGCACAGATACGCAGTATTTT.

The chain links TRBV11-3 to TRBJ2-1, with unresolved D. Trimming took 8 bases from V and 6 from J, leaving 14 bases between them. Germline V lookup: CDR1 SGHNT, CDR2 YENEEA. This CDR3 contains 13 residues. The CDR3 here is CASGWLASNEQFF. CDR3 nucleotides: TGTGCCAGCGGCTGGCTGGCGAGCAATGAGCAGTTCTTC.

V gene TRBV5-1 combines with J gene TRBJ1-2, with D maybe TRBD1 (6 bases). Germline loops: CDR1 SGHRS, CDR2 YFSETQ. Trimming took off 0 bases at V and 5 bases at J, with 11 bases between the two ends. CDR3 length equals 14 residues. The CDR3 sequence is CASSLGMDSYGYTF. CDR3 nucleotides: TGCGCCAGCAGCTTGGGGATGGACAGTTATGGCTACACCTTC.